This T cell receptor (beta chain) was identified in a study of blood T cell repertoires in COVID-19. Study-level background: Donors in the United States, Italy and Spain gave samples during acute or convalescent COVID-19.

In the authors' methods: Amplification of reference gene primers was used by the study to estimate nucleated cell counts. Here immunoSEQ multiplex PCR was the method, and the copy in TCRdb shows in-frame clones only, minus some. V and J calls and clone size are as listed in that table; D and trimming were resolved from the DNA. This repertoire shows hundreds of thousands of clones, about 80% found once; its top ten account for 3.3%. The receptor was derived from a woman older than 75 with acute or convalescent COVID-19. The specimen sequenced was peripheral blood.

The CDR3 nucleotides are TGTGCCAGTAGTATAGCGGCAGGGCTACCGTCAACTAATGAAAAACTGTTTTTT. It is translated as CASSIAAGLPSTNEKLFF. The rearrangement joins TRBV19 to TRBJ1-4; D may be TRBD1 (5 bases). The CDR3 runs 18 residues. Per germline, CDR1 LNHDA and CDR2 SQIVND (reference sequence). Trimming pared 1 base from V and 0 bases from J, leaving 15 bases between.